The 3 T cell receptor beta chains presented below share a single source sample, sequenced in a study of shared clonotypes between healthy human individuals. Method: immunoSEQ multiplex PCR; TCRdb's copy keeps in-frame clones and lacks some. This table holds about 2.4 million clones, under 95% found once. Material for sequencing was naive CD4+ T cells from PBMCs. Indicated subset: CD45RA+ positively selected. The receptors come from a man between 18 and 35 years old in good health. Some clones in this sample may be carry-over from other donors' samples.

The chain has TRBV19 and TRBJ2-7; the D gene is possibly TRBD1 (6 bases). The CDR3 is 14 amino acids. The germline gives CDR1 LNHDA, CDR2 SQIVND (reference sequence). The V and J ends lost 2 bases and 4 bases respectively, with 12 bases between them. The CDR3 DNA is TGTGCCAGTAGTATAAGCGGCAGGGGATACGAGCAGTACTTC. Amino acids: CASSISGRGYEQYF.

The rearrangement uses TRBV5-1 and TRBJ2-3, with 8 nucleotides matching TRBD2. The germline gives CDR1 SGHRS, CDR2 YFSETQ. CDR3 length equals 15 residues. With 3 bases clipped from V and 5 bases from J, the junction kept 8 bases outside the gene matches. DNA for the CDR3: TGCGCCAGCAGCTCCCTCCCTCTAGCGGGAGATACGCAGTATTTT. This codes for CASSSLPLAGDTQYF.

The chain couples TRBV7-9 to TRBJ2-7; no clear D. The CDR3 is 15 amino acids. Per the germline V gene, CDR1 is SEHNR and CDR2 is FQNEAQ (reference sequence). Trimming took 5 bases from V and 1 from J, leaving 15 bases between them. DNA of the CDR3: TGTGCCAGCAGCCCCGCGGTAGCCAGGTCCTACGAGCAGTACTTC. Translating it yields CASSPAVARSYEQYF.